The clone carrying this T cell receptor (beta chain) has only a few counts. The data were taken from a study of OX40 agonist ivuxolimab in advanced cancers. This CDR3 is 13 amino acids long. The germline V gene encodes CDR1 LNHDA and CDR2 SQIVND (reference sequence). Trimming removed 10 bases from V and 5 bases from J, with 12 bases in between. Profiling relied on immunoSEQ multiplex PCR, and the TCRdb table lists in-frame clones only, not all of them. The table lists tens of thousands of clones, roughly 80% of them singletons, with 21% in the top ten. This chain uses TRBV19 with TRBJ1-6, with D maybe TRBD1 (6 bases). Sequences were derived from CD4+ or CD8+ T cells sorted from blood, sampled in a trial of the OX40 agonist ivuxolimab. The source of this sequence is an adult with an advanced solid tumor such as melanoma, head and neck, liver or kidney cancer. This CDR3 is CATRQVDNSPLHF. The CDR3 nucleotides read TGTGCCACCAGACAGGTAGATAATTCACCCCTCCACTTT.